Listed below are T cell receptor beta chains from one sample, sequenced in a study of blood T cell repertoires in COVID-19. Here immunoSEQ multiplex PCR was the method, and the copy in TCRdb shows in-frame clones only, minus some. Altogether approximately 300,000 clones are present, about 82% being singletons, with the ten largest covering 1.5% to 2%. Sequencing was performed on peripheral blood. These receptors were collected from a woman aged 45-65 years with acute or convalescent COVID-19. Both conserved end residues are part of each CDR3. The D gene is left open where the match is weak. Where a row states a size, it is once, few, many or the class of an expanded clone; other rows omit it.

>-|TRBJ1-5|TRBD1|TRBV15
CATSRDYRGHQPQHF
TGTGCCACCAGCAGAGATTACAGGGGCCATCAGCCCCAGCATTTT
>-|TRBJ2-7|TRBD1|TRBV29-1
CSVRTGRYEQYF
TGCAGCGTCCGGACAGGGAGATACGAGCAGTACTTC
>once|TRBJ2-2|TRBD2|TRBV19
CASSKGLAGGPWGELFF
TGTGCCAGTAGTAAAGGACTAGCGGGAGGGCCGTGGGGGGAGCTGTTTTTT
>-|TRBJ1-1|-|TRBV3-1/TRBV3-2
CASSLAENTEAFF
TGTGCCAGCAGCCTTGCAGAGAACACTGAAGCTTTCTTT
>-|TRBJ2-3|-|TRBV27
CASSSKSTDTQYF
TGTGCCAGCAGTTCTAAGAGCACAGATACGCAGTATTTT
>few|TRBJ2-7|-|TRBV5-6
CASSLVGEPYEQYF
TGTGCCAGCAGCTTGGTTGGAGAACCCTACGAGCAGTACTTC
>-|TRBJ2-1|-|TRBV9
CASSVLDNYNEQFF
TGTGCCAGCAGCGTTCTGGACAACTACAATGAGCAGTTCTTC
>-|TRBJ2-5|-|TRBV29-1
CSVENREETQYF
TGCAGCGTTGAGAACAGGGAAGAGACCCAGTACTTC
>once|TRBJ2-7|TRBD2|TRBV29-1
CSARGLDFSYEQYF
TGCAGCGCCCGAGGACTAGACTTCTCCTACGAGCAGTACTTC
>-|TRBJ2-3|TRBD2|TRBV7-2
CASSATSGRRDTQYF
TGTGCCAGCAGCGCAACTAGCGGGAGGAGGGATACGCAGTATTTT
>-|TRBJ1-2|TRBD1|TRBV7-8
CASSFSGTGSFGYTF
TGTGCCAGCAGCTTTTCCGGGACAGGGTCTTTTGGCTACACCTTC
>-|TRBJ1-3|TRBD1|TRBV27
CASKTGAGNTIYF
TGTGCCAGCAAGACAGGGGCTGGAAACACCATATATTTT
>once|TRBJ2-3|-|TRBV4-1
CASSQGGRYLSTDTQYF
TGCGCCAGCAGCCAAGGAGGCAGATACTTGAGCACAGATACGCAGTATTTT
>-|TRBJ2-1|TRBD2|TRBV9
CASSVGLADINEQFF
TGTGCCAGCAGCGTGGGACTAGCGGACATCAATGAGCAGTTCTTC
>-|TRBJ2-7|TRBD2|TRBV28
CASSLGLAGGPTYEQYF
TGTGCCAGCAGTTTAGGATTAGCGGGAGGGCCGACCTACGAGCAGTACTTC
>-|TRBJ2-3|TRBD2|TRBV7-2
CASSPRSSGRATPTDTQYF
TGTGCCAGCAGCCCCCGATCTAGCGGGAGGGCTACTCCCACAGATACGCAGTATTTT
>-|TRBJ2-7|-|TRBV7-3
CASSLTGTGNEQYF
TGTGCCAGCAGCTTAACCGGAACAGGGAACGAGCAGTACTTC
>-|TRBJ2-1|TRBD1|TRBV11-2
CASSLGTGRHEQFF
TGTGCCAGCAGCTTGGGGACAGGGAGGCATGAGCAGTTCTTC
>-|TRBJ2-5|TRBD2|TRBV11-3
CASSLGGTSGEWQETQYF
TGTGCCAGCAGCTTAGGAGGGACTAGCGGGGAGTGGCAAGAGACCCAGTACTTC
>-|TRBJ2-3|-|TRBV4-3
CASSPLPGINTDTQYF
TGCGCCAGCAGCCCCCTGCCCGGGATAAACACAGATACGCAGTATTTT
>-|TRBJ2-1|TRBD1|TRBV5-3
CARSSVHGTGRNQYNEQFF
TGTGCCAGAAGCTCGGTACATGGGACAGGAAGAAATCAATACAATGAGCAGTTCTTC
>-|TRBJ2-7|-|TRBV7-2
CASSLLGEYYEQYF
TGTGCCAGCAGCTTATTAGGGGAATACTACGAGCAGTACTTC
>-|TRBJ2-2|-|TRBV29-1
CSAVLIDRINTGELFF
TGCAGCGCGGTGCTGATAGACAGAATAAACACCGGGGAGCTGTTTTTT
>-|TRBJ2-3|-|TRBV7-3
CASSLGLSQYTDTQYF
TGTGCCAGCAGCTTAGGACTGTCTCAATACACAGATACGCAGTATTTT
>-|TRBJ2-1|TRBD2|TRBV9
CASSVNHGTSGRGEQFF
TGTGCCAGCAGCGTCAACCACGGGACTAGCGGGAGAGGTGAGCAGTTCTTC
>-|TRBJ2-1|TRBD2|TRBV11-3
CASSSGGFNEQFF
TGTGCCAGCAGCTCGGGGGGGTTCAATGAGCAGTTCTTC
>-|TRBJ1-2|TRBD1|TRBV28
CASSFPGQLYYTF
TGTGCCAGCAGTTTTCCGGGACAGCTCTACTACACCTTC
>-|TRBJ2-3|TRBD2|TRBV3-1/TRBV3-2
CASSQDGLAGVPDTQYF
TGTGCCAGCAGCCAAGACGGACTAGCGGGAGTCCCAGATACGCAGTATTTT
>-|TRBJ2-5|TRBD2|TRBV27
CASSSRTSGRQETQYF
TGTGCCAGCAGTTCACGGACTAGCGGGAGGCAAGAGACCCAGTACTTC
>few|TRBJ2-3|TRBD1|TRBV6-5
CASRRDRDPDTQYF
TGTGCCAGCAGGCGGGACAGGGATCCAGATACGCAGTATTTT
>-|TRBJ2-7|TRBD2|TRBV5-1
CASSLGGSPADEQYF
TGCGCCAGCAGCTTGGGCGGGAGCCCCGCCGACGAGCAGTACTTC
>-|TRBJ1-2|-|TRBV5-1
CASRGDYYGYTF
TGCGCCAGCAGAGGGGACTACTATGGCTACACCTTC
>-|TRBJ2-2|-|TRBV19
CASSLAANTGELFF
TGTGCCAGTAGTCTGGCGGCGAACACCGGGGAGCTGTTTTTT
>-|TRBJ2-5|TRBD2|TRBV6-2/TRBV6-3
CASSYSARLAYF
TGTGCCAGCAGTTACTCGGCGAGACTAGCGTACTTC
>-|TRBJ2-7|-|TRBV28
CASSLLGDPSYEQYF
TGTGCCAGCAGTTTATTAGGGGATCCATCCTACGAGCAGTACTTC
>-|TRBJ1-1|-|TRBV6-5
CAIRGDVSAEAFF
TGTGCCATCCGGGGGGACGTAAGCGCTGAAGCTTTCTTT
>-|TRBJ1-1|-|TRBV6-6
CASSYSGELNTEAFF
TGTGCCAGCAGTTACTCCGGGGAACTGAACACTGAAGCTTTCTTT
>-|TRBJ2-2|-|TRBV4-2
CASSSIRDSVTGELFF
TGTGCCAGCAGCAGTATCCGGGACTCTGTGACCGGGGAGCTGTTTTTT
>-|TRBJ2-2|TRBD2|TRBV24-1
CATSDVLAGVAGELFF
TGTGCCACCAGTGATGTACTAGCGGGAGTTGCCGGGGAGCTGTTTTTT
>-|TRBJ1-5|-|TRBV9
CASSVGGGGNQPQHF
TGTGCCAGCAGCGTCGGGGGGGGCGGCAATCAGCCCCAGCATTTT
>once|TRBJ2-7|TRBD2|TRBV30
CAAGTSLINEQYF
TGTGCCGCCGGGACTAGTCTAATCAACGAGCAGTACTTC
>-|TRBJ1-1|-|TRBV28
CASSLGGAEAFF
TGTGCCAGCAGTTTGGGAGGCGCTGAAGCTTTCTTT
>-|TRBJ2-2|-|TRBV2
CASSEYGELFF
TGTGCCAGCAGTGAATATGGGGAGCTGTTTTTT
>-|TRBJ2-1|TRBD2|TRBV10-2
CASRTSGSRNEQFF
TGCGCCAGCAGAACTAGCGGGAGTCGCAATGAGCAGTTCTTC
>-|TRBJ2-3|-|TRBV7-3
CASSPPGDTQYF
TGTGCCAGCAGCCCGCCGGGAGATACGCAGTATTTT
>-|TRBJ2-1|TRBD2|TRBV5-1
CASSFLRAGGLSEQFF
TGCGCCAGCAGCTTTCTTAGAGCGGGAGGACTAAGTGAGCAGTTCTTC
>-|TRBJ1-2|-|TRBV7-2
CASSYQAAYGYTF
TGTGCCAGCAGCTACCAAGCGGCCTATGGCTACACCTTC
>-|TRBJ2-7|-|TRBV4-2
CASSQVSVNEQYF
TGTGCCAGCAGCCAAGTATCAGTTAACGAGCAGTACTTC
>-|TRBJ1-1|-|TRBV12-3/TRBV12-4
CASGRQLNTEAFF
TGTGCCAGCGGAAGACAGTTAAACACTGAAGCTTTCTTT
>-|TRBJ2-4|-|TRBV28
CASRDDGRAGWGNIQYF
TGTGCCAGCAGGGACGACGGAAGGGCAGGGTGGGGAAACATTCAGTACTTC
>once|TRBJ2-7|TRBD2|TRBV7-2
CASSSRLAGGGEQYF
TGTGCCAGCAGCTCCAGACTAGCGGGAGGGGGGGAGCAGTACTTC
>-|TRBJ1-1|-|TRBV7-2
CASSRAGGDTEAFF
TGTGCCAGCAGCCGCGCGGGGGGGGACACTGAAGCTTTCTTT
>-|TRBJ2-5|-|TRBV7-8
CASSLTVAALGETQYF
TGTGCCAGCAGCTTAACGGTAGCGGCACTGGGAGAGACCCAGTACTTC
>-|TRBJ1-2|-|TRBV29-1
CSVEGGLAGYTF
TGCAGCGTTGAGGGGGGTTTGGCTGGCTACACCTTC
>-|TRBJ1-4|-|TRBV19
CASRVLNEKLFF
TGTGCCAGTAGGGTCCTAAATGAAAAACTGTTTTTT